This record covers a single TCR beta chain. This clonotype was detected a few times. What this receptor recognizes is not known. It has no much larger one-base neighbor in the sample; base qualities were not kept. Ficoll-Paque density gradient centrifugation was the method used to isolate PBMCs. Instrument used: Illumina NovaSeq 6000. Using 5'RACE with constant-segment primers, TCRalpha and TCRbeta cDNA libraries were constructed, with sample barcodes and unique molecular identifiers added in the process. RNA was extracted from every sample with Trizol reagent. Library amplification was performed in two PCR steps, and a second sample barcode and Illumina TruSeq adapters were introduced in the second step. The libraries were sequenced on an Illumina NovaSeq using 2 x 150 bp paired-end reads. The paper's processing steps were these. The reads were demultiplexed and collapsed into UMI-guided consensus sequences using migec v1.2.7. Using mixcr v2.1.11, UMI consensuses were aligned to TRA and TRB V and J templates and then assembled into clonotypes. A clonotype was counted as expanded or contracted only when both edgeR and NoisET called the clonotype significant, with the noise models trained on biological replicates. For edgeR calls, the thresholds were a false discovery rate-adjusted p below 0.01 and a log2 fold-change of 1. As an exploratory analysis of dynamics, max-normalized trajectories of the 1000 most abundant clonotypes were examined with PCA combined with hierarchical clustering. Each responding clone was given a CD4 or CD8 phenotype based on the CD4+ and CD8+ repertoires, which had been sequenced separately. The public reads were run again by TCRdb, first through fastp at Q25 and then through MiXCR, and only productive beta chains were kept. Each CDR3 protein gets just one entry, which takes the most common genes and DNA from the rows behind it. The authors' filters were not applied to this entry. The sample records around 530,000 distinct CDR3 sequences, less than 25% of which are singletons. About 8.7% of the sample goes to the ten largest clones.

These data belong to a study of T-cell memory formation after mild COVID-19 (TCRdb year 2021). Looking at the study overall: Most TCR sequence clusters were specific to one of the two donors. Longitudinal TCRalpha and TCRbeta repertoire sequencing tracked T-cell clones expanding and contracting after mild COVID-19 in a couple of donors. The cohort was made up of two young adult volunteers, one female and one male, who were previously healthy. The full study reports these points: The study included only a couple of mild cases, and larger cohorts that include severe cases with pre-infection samples were judged to be necessary. SARS-CoV-2 specificity was not confirmed for the second-wave clones peaking on day 37. From day 15 to 85, contracting clones showed balanced CD4/CD8 phenotypes, whereas a second wave of clones that expanded from day 15 to 37 leaned towards CD4+. Contracting CD4+ clones turned up mainly in the CM and EM memory subsets, whereas EMRA was where CD8+ clones were enriched. Some responding clones were detected in pre-infection memory, which suggested that pre-existing cross-reactive memory T cells had joined the SARS-CoV-2 response.

V loses 2 bases of germline sequence and J loses 6 bases, and the interval between the two ends is 16 bases. From cysteine to phenylalanine, the CDR3 is 15 amino acids long. Kept here is only the CDR3 DNA, which spans 45 bases and is read in frame from base 1. Based on the germline V gene (reference sequence), the CDR1 and CDR2 sequences are LGHDT and YNNKEL. The receptor was isolated from an adult woman who had mild COVID-19 (a few samples of this study predate the infection). The sample titles of this study are shuffled in the database, so cell type and time point are left out; the donor was told from shared clones. The sequenced sample consisted of PBMCs or a T cell subset sorted from them (not recorded which). This sequence uses TRBV3-1 and TRBJ1-2; the D gene is perhaps TRBD1, on 6 matching bases. The DNA sequence is given as TGTGCCAGCAGCCAAAGGACAGCATTTAATAATGGCTACACCTTC. This translates into CASSQRTAFNNGYTF.